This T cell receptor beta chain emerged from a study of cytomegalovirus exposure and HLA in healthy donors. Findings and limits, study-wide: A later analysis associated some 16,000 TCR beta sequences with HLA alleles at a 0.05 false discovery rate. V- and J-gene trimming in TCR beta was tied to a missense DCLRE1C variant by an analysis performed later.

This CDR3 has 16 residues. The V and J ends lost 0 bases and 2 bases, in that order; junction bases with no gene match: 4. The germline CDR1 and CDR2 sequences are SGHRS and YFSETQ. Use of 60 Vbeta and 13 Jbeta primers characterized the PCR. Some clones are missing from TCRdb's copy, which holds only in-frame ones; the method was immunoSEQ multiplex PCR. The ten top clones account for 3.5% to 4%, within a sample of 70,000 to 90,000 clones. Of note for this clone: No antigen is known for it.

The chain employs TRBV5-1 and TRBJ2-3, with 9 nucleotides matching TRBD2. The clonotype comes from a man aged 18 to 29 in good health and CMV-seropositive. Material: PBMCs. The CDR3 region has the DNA TGCGCCAGCAGCTTGGGAGCTAGCGGGGACACAGATACGCAGTATTTT. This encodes CASSLGASGDTDTQYF.